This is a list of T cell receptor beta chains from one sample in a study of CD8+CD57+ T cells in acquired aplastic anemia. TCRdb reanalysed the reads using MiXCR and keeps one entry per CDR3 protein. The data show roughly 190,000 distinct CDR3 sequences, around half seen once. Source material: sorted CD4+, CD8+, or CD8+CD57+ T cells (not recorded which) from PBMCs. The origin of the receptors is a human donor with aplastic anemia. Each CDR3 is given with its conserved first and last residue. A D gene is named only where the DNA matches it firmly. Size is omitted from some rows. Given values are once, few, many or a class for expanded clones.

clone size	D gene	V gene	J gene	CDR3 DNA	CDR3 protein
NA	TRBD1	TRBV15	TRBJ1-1	TGTGCCACCAGCAGAGCGCTGGGACAGGGGGCGAACACTGAAGCTTTCTTT	CATSRALGQGANTEAFF
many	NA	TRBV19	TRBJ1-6	TGTGCCAGTAGTAAAAGAGGACTAAATTCACCCCTCCACTTT	CASSKRGLNSPLHF
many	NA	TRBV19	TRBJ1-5	TGTGCCAGTAGTATGGTCTGGGGGGGCAATCAGCCCCAGCATTTT	CASSMVWGGNQPQHF
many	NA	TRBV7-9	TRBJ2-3	TGTGCCAGCAGCTTAGCAACAGGCACAGATACGCAGTATTTT	CASSLATGTDTQYF
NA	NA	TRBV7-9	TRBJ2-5	TGTGCCAGCAGCTTCACGATGGGGACCCAGTACTTC	CASSFTMGTQYF
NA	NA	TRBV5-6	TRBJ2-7	TGTGCCAGCAGCTTGGCCCCAGGGGCACCCTACGAGCAGTACTTC	CASSLAPGAPYEQYF
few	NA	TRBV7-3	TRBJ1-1	TGTGCCAGCAGCTTGCAGGAGCTGAACACTGAAGCTTTCTTT	CASSLQELNTEAFF
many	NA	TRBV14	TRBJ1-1	TGTGCCAGCAGCCAAGCGGGGTTGAGGACTGAAGCTTTCTTT	CASSQAGLRTEAFF
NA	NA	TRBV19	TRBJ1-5	TGTGCCAGTAGTATTCGGGATAGCAATCAGCCCCAGCATTTT	CASSIRDSNQPQHF
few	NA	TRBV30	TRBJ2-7	TGTGCCTGGAACTTTCTCGGTGGGGGAGGCTACGAGCAGTACTTC	CAWNFLGGGGYEQYF
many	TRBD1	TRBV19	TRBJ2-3	TGTGCCAGTAGTGGGGGACAGGGGGCGGATACGCAGTATTTT	CASSGGQGADTQYF
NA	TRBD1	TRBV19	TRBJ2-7	TGTGCCAGTAGTACCGGGACAGGGCTGTTCGAGCAGTACTTC	CASSTGTGLFEQYF